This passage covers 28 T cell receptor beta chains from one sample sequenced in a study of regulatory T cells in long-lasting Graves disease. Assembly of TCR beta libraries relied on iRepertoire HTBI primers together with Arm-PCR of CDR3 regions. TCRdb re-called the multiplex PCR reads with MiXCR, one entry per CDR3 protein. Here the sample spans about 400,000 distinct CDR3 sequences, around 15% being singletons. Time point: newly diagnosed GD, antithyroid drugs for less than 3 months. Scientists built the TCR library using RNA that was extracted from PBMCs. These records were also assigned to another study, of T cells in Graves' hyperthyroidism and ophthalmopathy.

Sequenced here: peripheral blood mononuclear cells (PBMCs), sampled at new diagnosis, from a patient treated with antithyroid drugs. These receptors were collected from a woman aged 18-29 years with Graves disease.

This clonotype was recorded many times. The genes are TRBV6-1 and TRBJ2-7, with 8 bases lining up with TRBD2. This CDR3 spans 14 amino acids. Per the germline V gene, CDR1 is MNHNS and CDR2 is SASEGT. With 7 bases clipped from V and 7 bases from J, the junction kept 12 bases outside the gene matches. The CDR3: CASTKGLALGEQYF. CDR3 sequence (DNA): TGTGCCAGCACTAAAGGACTAGCCTTGGGGGAGCAGTACTTC.

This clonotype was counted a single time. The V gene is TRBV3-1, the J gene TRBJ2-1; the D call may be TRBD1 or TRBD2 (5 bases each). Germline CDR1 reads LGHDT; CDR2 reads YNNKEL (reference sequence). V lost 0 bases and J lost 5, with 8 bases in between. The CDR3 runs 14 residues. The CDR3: CASSQDRGDNEQFF. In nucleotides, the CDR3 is TGTGCCAGCAGCCAAGATAGAGGGGACAATGAGCAGTTCTTC.

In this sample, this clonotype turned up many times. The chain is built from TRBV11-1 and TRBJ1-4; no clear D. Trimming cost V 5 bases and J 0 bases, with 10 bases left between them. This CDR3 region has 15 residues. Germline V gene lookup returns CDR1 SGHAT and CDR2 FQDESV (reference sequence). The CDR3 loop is CASSRGSATNEKLFF. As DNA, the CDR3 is TGTGCCAGCAGCCGTGGCAGCGCAACTAATGAAAAACTGTTTTTT.

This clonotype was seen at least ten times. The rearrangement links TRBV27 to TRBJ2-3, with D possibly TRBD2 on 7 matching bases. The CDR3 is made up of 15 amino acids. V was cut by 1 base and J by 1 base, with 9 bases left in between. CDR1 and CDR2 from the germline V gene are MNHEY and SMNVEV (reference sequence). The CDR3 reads CASSLLGGGTDTQYF. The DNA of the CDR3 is TGTGCCAGCAGTTTATTAGGGGGGGGCACAGATACGCAGTATTTT.

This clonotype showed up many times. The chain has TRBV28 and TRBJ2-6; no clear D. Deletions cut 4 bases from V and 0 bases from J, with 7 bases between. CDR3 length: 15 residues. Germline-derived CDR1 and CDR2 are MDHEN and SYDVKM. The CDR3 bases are TGTGCCAGCAGTTCAGGAGCCTCTGGGGCCAACGTCCTGACTTTC. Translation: CASSSGASGANVLTF.

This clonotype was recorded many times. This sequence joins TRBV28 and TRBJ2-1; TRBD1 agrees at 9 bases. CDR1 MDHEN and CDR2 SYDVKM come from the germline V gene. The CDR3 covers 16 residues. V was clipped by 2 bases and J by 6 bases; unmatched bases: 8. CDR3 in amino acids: CASSLIDRGIGNEQFF. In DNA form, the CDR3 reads TGTGCCAGCAGTTTAATAGACAGGGGGATAGGCAATGAGCAGTTCTTC.

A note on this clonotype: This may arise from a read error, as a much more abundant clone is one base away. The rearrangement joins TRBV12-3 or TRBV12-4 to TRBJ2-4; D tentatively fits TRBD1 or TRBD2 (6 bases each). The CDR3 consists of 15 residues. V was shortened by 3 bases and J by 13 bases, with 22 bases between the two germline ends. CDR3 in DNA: TGTGCCAGCAGTTTTCCAGGGGACTCCTACAATGAGCAGTACTTC. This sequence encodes CASSFPGDSYNEQYF.

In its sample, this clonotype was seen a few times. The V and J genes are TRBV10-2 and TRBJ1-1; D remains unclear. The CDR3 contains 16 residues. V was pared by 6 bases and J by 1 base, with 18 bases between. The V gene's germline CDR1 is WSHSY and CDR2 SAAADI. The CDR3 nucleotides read TGCGCCAGCAGAGACGGACGAATACTAAAGAACACTGAAGCTTTCTTT. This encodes CASRDGRILKNTEAFF.

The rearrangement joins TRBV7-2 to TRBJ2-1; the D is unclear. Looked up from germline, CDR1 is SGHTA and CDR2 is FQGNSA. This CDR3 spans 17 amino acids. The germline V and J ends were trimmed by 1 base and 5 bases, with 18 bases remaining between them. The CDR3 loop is CASSLGGGSGSNNEQFF. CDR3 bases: TGTGCCAGCAGCTTAGGGGGTGGCTCCGGATCCAACAATGAGCAGTTCTTC.

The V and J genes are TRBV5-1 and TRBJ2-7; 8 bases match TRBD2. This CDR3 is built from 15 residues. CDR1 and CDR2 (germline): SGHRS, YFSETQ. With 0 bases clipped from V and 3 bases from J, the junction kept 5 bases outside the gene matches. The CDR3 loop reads CASSLDGGGHYEQYF. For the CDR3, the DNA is TGCGCCAGCAGCTTGGACGGGGGGGGTCACTACGAGCAGTACTTC.

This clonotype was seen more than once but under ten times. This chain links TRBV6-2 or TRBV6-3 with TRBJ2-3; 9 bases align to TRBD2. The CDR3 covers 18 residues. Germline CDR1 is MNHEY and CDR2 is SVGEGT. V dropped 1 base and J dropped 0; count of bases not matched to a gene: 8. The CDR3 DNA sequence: TGTGCCAGCAGTTACTTGGGACGACTAGCGGAGAGCACAGATACGCAGTATTTT. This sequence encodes CASSYLGRLAESTDTQYF.

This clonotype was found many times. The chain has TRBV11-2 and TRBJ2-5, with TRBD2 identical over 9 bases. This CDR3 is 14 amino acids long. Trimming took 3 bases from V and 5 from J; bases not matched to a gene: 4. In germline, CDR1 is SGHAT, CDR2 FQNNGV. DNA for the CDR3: TGTGCCAGCAGCTTCACTAGCGGGTATGAGACCCAGTACTTC. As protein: CASSFTSGYETQYF.

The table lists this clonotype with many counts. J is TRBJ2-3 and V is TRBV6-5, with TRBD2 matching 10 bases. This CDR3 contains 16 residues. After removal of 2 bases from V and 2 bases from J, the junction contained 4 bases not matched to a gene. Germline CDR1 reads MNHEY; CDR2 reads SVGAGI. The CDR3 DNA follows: TGTGCCAGCAGTTACGTCCTAGCGGGGGTCACAGATACGCAGTATTTT. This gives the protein CASSYVLAGVTDTQYF.

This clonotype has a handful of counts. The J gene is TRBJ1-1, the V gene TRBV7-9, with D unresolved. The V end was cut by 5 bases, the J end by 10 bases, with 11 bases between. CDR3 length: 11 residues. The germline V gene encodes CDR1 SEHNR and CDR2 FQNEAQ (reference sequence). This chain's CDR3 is CASSEAHRAFF. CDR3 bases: TGTGCCAGCAGCGAGGCCCATCGAGCTTTCTTT.

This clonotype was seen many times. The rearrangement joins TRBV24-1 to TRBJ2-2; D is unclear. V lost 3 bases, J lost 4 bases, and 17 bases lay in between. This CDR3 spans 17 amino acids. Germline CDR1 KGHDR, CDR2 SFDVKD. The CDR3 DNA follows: TGTGCCACCAGTGATAACCAGCGAAAGACGGGCACCGGGGAGCTGTTTTTT. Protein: CATSDNQRKTGTGELFF.

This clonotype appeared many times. CDR3 residues: CATQWNPGISNQPQHF. CDR3 in DNA: TGTGCCACCCAGTGGAACCCTGGGATTAGCAATCAGCCCCAGCATTTT. This rearrangement joins TRBV28 to TRBJ1-5; D gene ambiguous. V gave up 10 bases and J gave up 0 bases, with 19 bases separating them. There are 16 residues in the CDR3. The germline V gene has CDR1 MDHEN and CDR2 SYDVKM.

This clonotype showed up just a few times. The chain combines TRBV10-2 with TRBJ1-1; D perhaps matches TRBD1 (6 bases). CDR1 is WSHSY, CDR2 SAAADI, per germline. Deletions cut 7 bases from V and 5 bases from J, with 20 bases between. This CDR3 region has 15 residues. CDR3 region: CASTGSPGDGTEAFF. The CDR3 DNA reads TGCGCCAGCACCGGGTCTCCAGGGGATGGGACTGAAGCTTTCTTT.

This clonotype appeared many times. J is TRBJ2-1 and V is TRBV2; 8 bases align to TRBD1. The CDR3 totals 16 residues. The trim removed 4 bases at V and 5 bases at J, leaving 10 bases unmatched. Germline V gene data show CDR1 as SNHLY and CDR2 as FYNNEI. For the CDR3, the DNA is TGTGCCAGCAGTGCCCTTCAGGGGGCACCTAACAATGAGCAGTTCTTC. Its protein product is CASSALQGAPNNEQFF.

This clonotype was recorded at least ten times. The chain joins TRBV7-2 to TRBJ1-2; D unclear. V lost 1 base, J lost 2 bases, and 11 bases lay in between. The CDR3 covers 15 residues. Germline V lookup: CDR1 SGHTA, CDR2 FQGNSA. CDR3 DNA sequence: TGTGCCAGCAGCTTAGAAGCCAGCCGCAACTATGGCTACACCTTC. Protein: CASSLEASRNYGYTF.

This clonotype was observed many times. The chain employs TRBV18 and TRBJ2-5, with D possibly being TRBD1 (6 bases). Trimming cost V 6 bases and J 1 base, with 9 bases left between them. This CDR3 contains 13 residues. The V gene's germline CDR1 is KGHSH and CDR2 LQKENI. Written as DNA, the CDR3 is TGTGCCAGCTCGGGGGCACCCCAAGAGACCCAGTACTTC. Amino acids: CASSGAPQETQYF.

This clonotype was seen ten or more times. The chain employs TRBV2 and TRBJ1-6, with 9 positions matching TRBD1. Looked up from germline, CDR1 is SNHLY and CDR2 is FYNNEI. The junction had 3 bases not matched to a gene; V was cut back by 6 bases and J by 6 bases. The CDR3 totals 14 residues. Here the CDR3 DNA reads TGTGCCAGCAGGGCGGGACAGGGTAATTCACCCCTCCACTTT. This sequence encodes CASRAGQGNSPLHF. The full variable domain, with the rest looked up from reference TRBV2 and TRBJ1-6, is EPEVTQTPSHQVTQMGQEVILRCVPISNHLYFYWYRQILGQKVEFLVSFYNNEISEKSEIFDDQFSVERPDGSNFTLKIRSTKLEDSAMYFCASRAGQGNSPLHFGNGTRLTVT.

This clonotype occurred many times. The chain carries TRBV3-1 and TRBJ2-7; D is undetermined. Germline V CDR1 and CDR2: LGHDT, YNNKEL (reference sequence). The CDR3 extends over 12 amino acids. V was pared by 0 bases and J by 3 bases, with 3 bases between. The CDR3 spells CASSQDVYEQYF. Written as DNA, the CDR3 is TGTGCCAGCAGCCAAGATGTCTACGAGCAGTACTTC.

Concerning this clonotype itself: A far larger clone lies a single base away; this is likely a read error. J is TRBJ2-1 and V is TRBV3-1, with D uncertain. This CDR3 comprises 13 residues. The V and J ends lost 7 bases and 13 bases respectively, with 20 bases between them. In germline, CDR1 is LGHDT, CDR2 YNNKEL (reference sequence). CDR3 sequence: CASTTMRSETQFF. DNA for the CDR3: TGTGCCAGCACCACAATGAGGAGCGAGACCCAGTTCTTC.

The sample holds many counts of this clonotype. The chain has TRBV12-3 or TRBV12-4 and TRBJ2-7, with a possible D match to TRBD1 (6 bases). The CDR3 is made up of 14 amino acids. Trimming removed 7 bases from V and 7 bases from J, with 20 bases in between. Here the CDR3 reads CASIKTGHLGEQYF. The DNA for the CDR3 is TGTGCCAGCATTAAGACAGGCCATTTAGGGGAGCAGTACTTC.

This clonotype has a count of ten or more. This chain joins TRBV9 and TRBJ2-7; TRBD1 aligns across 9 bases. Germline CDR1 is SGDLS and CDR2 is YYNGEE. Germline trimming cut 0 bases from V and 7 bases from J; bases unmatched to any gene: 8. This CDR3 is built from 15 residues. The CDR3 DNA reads TGTGCCAGCAGCGTAGTCTCAGGACAGGGGATTGAGCAGTACTTC. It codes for CASSVVSGQGIEQYF.

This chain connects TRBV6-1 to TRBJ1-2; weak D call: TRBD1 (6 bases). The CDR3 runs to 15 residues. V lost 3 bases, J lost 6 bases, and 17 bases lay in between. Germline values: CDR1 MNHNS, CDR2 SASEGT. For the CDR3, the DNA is TGTGCCAGCAGTGAGTGGGGGGCGCAGGGAGATGGCTACACCTTC. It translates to CASSEWGAQGDGYTF.

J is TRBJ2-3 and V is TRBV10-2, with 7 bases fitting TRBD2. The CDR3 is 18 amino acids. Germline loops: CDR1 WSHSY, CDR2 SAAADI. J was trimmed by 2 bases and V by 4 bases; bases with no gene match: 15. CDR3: CASSGFTSSGPYTDTQYF. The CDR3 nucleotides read TGCGCCAGCAGTGGTTTCACCTCTAGCGGCCCGTACACAGATACGCAGTATTTT.

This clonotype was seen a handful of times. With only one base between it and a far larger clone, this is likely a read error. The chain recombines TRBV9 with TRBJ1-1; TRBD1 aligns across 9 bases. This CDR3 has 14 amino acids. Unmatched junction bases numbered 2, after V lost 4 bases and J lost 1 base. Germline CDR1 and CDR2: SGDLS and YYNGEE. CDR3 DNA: TGTGCCAGCAGCACGGGACAGGGGAACACTGAAGCTTTCTTT. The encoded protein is CASSTGQGNTEAFF.